A single sample is the source of the 32 T cell receptor beta chains below, sequenced in a study of cytomegalovirus exposure and HLA in healthy donors. PCR amplification relied on 60 Vbeta primers (plus 13 Jbeta primers). Sequenced by immunoSEQ multiplex PCR; TCRdb stores in-frame clones only, minus some. The repertoire includes about 97,000 clones, around a tenth of them detected once, and around 4.9% sits in the top ten. The sample consisted of PBMCs. Receptors were obtained from a man aged 45-65 years in good health and CMV-seropositive.

This clone came up a few times. This chain uses TRBV29-1 with TRBJ2-7; D gene uncertain. V lost 7 bases and J lost 3, with 16 bases in between. The CDR3 contains 13 residues. Germline CDR1 SQVTM, CDR2 ANQGSEA. CDR3 residues: CSASLGQYYEQYF. DNA for the CDR3: TGCAGCGCGTCTCTTGGGCAGTACTACGAGCAGTACTTC.

This clone has only a few counts. The chain carries TRBV7-6 and TRBJ1-6; 11 nucleotides line up with TRBD1. CDR1 and CDR2 from the germline V gene are SGHVS and FNYEAQ. V dropped 4 bases and J dropped 8; count of bases not matched to a gene: 4. There are 15 residues in the CDR3. The CDR3: CASSSTGQGDSPLHF. For the CDR3, the DNA is TGTGCCAGCAGCTCGACGGGACAGGGGGATTCACCCCTCCACTTT.

This clone was counted only a few times. The chain combines TRBV6-5 with TRBJ2-3, with 7 bases identical to TRBD2. Germline V gene sequence: CDR1 MNHEY, CDR2 SVGAGI. The length of the CDR3 is 13 residues. V was clipped by 5 bases and J by 2 bases; unmatched bases: 1. The DNA of the CDR3 is TGTGCCAGCAGTCGACTAGCCACAGATACGCAGTATTTT. It codes for CASSRLATDTQYF.

The chain joins TRBV15 to TRBJ1-1, with a possible D match to TRBD1 (6 bases). The CDR3 length is 18 residues. From germline, CDR1 is LNHNV and CDR2 YYDKDF (reference sequence). Trimming pared 2 bases from V and 4 bases from J, leaving 23 bases between. CDR3 residues: CATSRRFNRDFLGTEAFF. CDR3 in DNA: TGTGCCACCAGCAGAAGATTCAACAGGGATTTTCTCGGCACTGAAGCTTTCTTT.

V usage is TRBV28 and J usage is TRBJ1-4; 9 bases are a match to TRBD1. The CDR3 spans 15 residues. Germline trimming cut 5 bases from V and 6 bases from J; bases unmatched to any gene: 7. The V gene's germline CDR1 is MDHEN and CDR2 SYDVKM. The CDR3 loop is CASSQLGQGYEKLFF. The CDR3 DNA is TGTGCCAGCAGTCAGTTGGGACAGGGATATGAAAAACTGTTTTTT.

The V call is TRBV14, the J call TRBJ2-1; 9 nucleotides line up with TRBD2. V trimming: 0 bases; J trimming: 7 bases; junction bases outside the gene matches: 7. Germline CDR1 is SGHDN and CDR2 is FVKESK. CDR3 size: 16 residues. This CDR3 reads CASSQDLSLAGNEQFF. DNA of the CDR3: TGTGCCAGCAGCCAAGATCTGAGCCTAGCGGGAAATGAGCAGTTCTTC.

This chain connects TRBV6-5 to TRBJ1-2; TRBD1 aligns across 10 bases. CDR3 size: 15 residues. V lost 4 bases, J lost 9 bases, and 11 bases stayed unmatched. Per germline, CDR1 MNHEY and CDR2 SVGAGI. The CDR3 loop is CASSSPGQGIFRYTF. DNA of the CDR3: TGTGCCAGCAGTTCCCCGGGACAGGGGATTTTTCGCTACACCTTC.

V is TRBV12-5 and J is TRBJ1-2, with TRBD1 matching over 7 bases. Germline assignment: CDR1 LGHNT and CDR2 FRNRAP. The CDR3 consists of 15 residues. With 0 bases clipped from V and 4 bases from J, the junction kept 5 bases outside the gene matches. CDR3 in DNA: TGTGCTAGTGGTTTGGTACTCAGGGGGGCCTATGGCTACACCTTC. Translated: CASGLVLRGAYGYTF.

This clone was recorded at least ten times. J is TRBJ2-1 and V is TRBV4-2, with TRBD2 identical over 13 bases. The CDR3 has 16 residues. Germline loops: CDR1 LGHNA, CDR2 YNFKEQ. J lost 5 bases, V lost 1 base, and 2 bases had no gene match. The chain's CDR3 is CASSQVGLAGDNEQFF. Written as DNA, the CDR3 is TGTGCCAGCAGCCAAGTTGGACTAGCGGGGGACAATGAGCAGTTCTTC.

The genes are TRBV6-1 and TRBJ1-3, with D maybe TRBD1 (5 bases). The ends were cut back, 4 bases at V and 2 bases at J, with 9 bases in the middle. CDR3 length equals 14 residues. Germline lookup yields CDR1 MNHNS and CDR2 SASEGT. The CDR3 DNA sequence: TGTGCCAGCAGTGGCAGGGTTCCTGGAAACACCATATATTTT. This translates into CASSGRVPGNTIYF.

This rearrangement joins TRBV18 to TRBJ2-2; tentatively, D is TRBD1 (5 bases). The CDR3 spans 16 residues. Between the trimmed V and J ends, which lost 4 bases and 0 bases, there was a span of 12 bases. Germline V gene data show CDR1 as KGHSH and CDR2 as LQKENI. The CDR3 spells CASSLHRQPNTGELFF. The DNA of the CDR3 is TGTGCCAGCTCACTCCACAGGCAGCCGAACACCGGGGAGCTGTTTTTT.

This clone was seen more than once but under ten times. The V gene is TRBV14, the J gene TRBJ2-1, with TRBD2 matching over 12 bases. The V gene's germline CDR1 is SGHDN and CDR2 FVKESK. The CDR3 has 16 residues. V was pared by 4 bases and J by 6 bases, with 7 bases of the junction left unmatched. The CDR3: CASSLITSGRFNEQFF. As DNA, the CDR3 is TGTGCCAGCAGCCTTATTACTAGCGGGAGGTTCAATGAGCAGTTCTTC.

There are a few counts of this clone. This chain connects TRBV4-2 to TRBJ2-2; possible D gene TRBD1, 6 bases. The CDR3 consists of 13 residues. V dropped 0 bases and J dropped 9 bases, with 8 bases sitting between them. Looked up from germline, CDR1 is LGHNA and CDR2 is YNFKEQ. DNA of the CDR3: TGTGCCAGCAGCCAAGATAGGGGGAGGGAGCTGTTTTTT. Translation gives CASSQDRGRELFF.

This rearrangement joins TRBV6-1 to TRBJ2-7; D gene ambiguous. V was clipped by 6 bases and J by 6 bases, with 18 bases between them. CDR1 and CDR2 from the germline V gene are MNHNS and SASEGT. The CDR3 extends over 14 amino acids. The DNA for the CDR3 is TGTGCCAGCAGCCAAGCCTCCCTTTTCCTCGAGCAGTACTTC. Its translation is CASSQASLFLEQYF.

Points on this clone: At one end, the junction sequence differs from germline, possibly due to a read error. The chain recombines TRBV29-1 with TRBJ2-1; 7 positions agree with TRBD2. Germline CDR1 and CDR2: SQVTM and ANQGSEA. The CDR3 is made up of 12 amino acids. The CDR3 reads CSIEGAGFEQFF. DNA for the CDR3: TGCAGCATTGAGGGAGCGGGATTTGAGCAGTTCTTC.

The table lists this clone with a count of one. The gene calls are TRBV11-3 and TRBJ2-1; 8 positions match TRBD2. V lost 2 bases and J lost 1; bases outside the gene matches: 1. Germline lookup yields CDR1 SGHNT and CDR2 YENEEA. The CDR3 loop spans 15 amino acids. As DNA, the CDR3 is TGTGCCAGCAGCTTACCGGGAGGGTCCTACAATGAGCAGTTCTTC. Translated, it gives CASSLPGGSYNEQFF.

The V call is TRBV6-1, the J call TRBJ1-1; a weak D match, TRBD1 (5 bases). V shed 3 bases and J shed 0 bases, with 14 bases lying between them. Germline assignment: CDR1 MNHNS and CDR2 SASEGT. The CDR3 contains 16 residues. CDR3 amino acids: CASSDRQGFMNTEAFF. CDR3 sequence (DNA): TGTGCCAGCAGTGACCGTCAGGGTTTCATGAACACTGAAGCTTTCTTT.

The V call is TRBV5-6, the J call TRBJ1-1, with TRBD1 as a possible D gene (5 bases). The V and J ends lost 2 bases and 5 bases respectively, with 16 bases between them. The CDR3 totals 15 residues. Germline CDR1 reads SGHDT; CDR2 reads YYEEEE. In DNA form, the CDR3 reads TGTGCCAGCAGCTTCCGGGGGGGAAGTGGGACTGAAGCTTTCTTT. Its translation is CASSFRGGSGTEAFF.

The genes are TRBV18 and TRBJ1-5; a weak D match, TRBD1 (5 bases). V lost 2 bases, J lost 7 bases, and 21 bases lay in between. The CDR3 is 17 residues long. The V gene's germline CDR1 is KGHSH and CDR2 LQKENI. The CDR3 spells CASSPGRGDAWRQPQHF. The CDR3 coding sequence is TGTGCCAGCTCACCAGGACGGGGGGATGCCTGGAGGCAGCCCCAGCATTTT.

This clone was detected a few times. This rearrangement joins TRBV11-2 to TRBJ2-7; the D gene is possibly TRBD1 (5 bases). This CDR3 contains 14 residues. Deletions cut 1 base from V and 3 bases from J, with 10 bases between. The germline V gene encodes CDR1 SGHAT and CDR2 FQNNGV. The CDR3, as DNA: TGTGCCAGCAGCTTAGTTGGGGCAAGCTACGAGCAGTACTTC. It encodes CASSLVGASYEQYF. The full variable domain, its missing parts supplied by reference TRBV11-2 and TRBJ2-7, is EAGVAQSPRYKIIEKRQSVAFWCNPISGHATLYWYQQILGQGPKLLIQFQNNGVVDDSQLPKDRFSAERLKGVDSTLKIQPAKLEDSAVYLCASSLVGASYEQYFGPGTRLTVT.

This clone was observed a handful of times. The chain has TRBV23-1 and TRBJ1-1; D remains unclear. TRBV23-1 is assigned to the ORF class and has an uncertain function. The CDR3 loop spans 16 amino acids. The V and J ends lost 8 bases and 0 bases respectively, with 19 bases between them. The CDR3 DNA reads TGCGCCAGCGTTCGGATTAACGGGGTTTTGAACACTGAAGCTTTCTTT. Residues: CASVRINGVLNTEAFF.

This clone turned up a few times. This chain joins TRBV5-6 and TRBJ1-4; D not certain. Germline lookup yields CDR1 SGHDT and CDR2 YYEEEE. The CDR3 spans 12 residues. The ends were cut back, 6 bases at V and 8 bases at J, with 11 bases in the middle. CDR3 in DNA: TGTGCCAGCACAAAAACCGAGGAAAAACTGTTTTTT. Its translation is CASTKTEEKLFF.

This clone was found many times. This chain links TRBV9 with TRBJ2-5; TRBD1 aligns across 7 bases. Trimming at V came to 4 bases and at J to 6 bases, leaving 9 bases not matched to a gene. The CDR3 is made up of 14 amino acids. The germline V gene encodes CDR1 SGDLS and CDR2 YYNGEE. In DNA, the CDR3 is TGTGCCAGCAGCCCTTGGGACAGCGGAAAGACCCAGTACTTC. It codes for CASSPWDSGKTQYF.

The V and J genes are TRBV20-1 and TRBJ2-1; D ambiguous. In germline, CDR1 is DFQATT, CDR2 SNEGSKA (reference sequence). The CDR3 length is 11 residues. V was clipped by 1 base and J by 6 bases, with 4 bases between them. DNA of the CDR3: TGCAGTGCTAGAGCCCTCAATGAGCAGTTCTTC. As protein: CSARALNEQFF.

V is TRBV27 and J is TRBJ2-4; the match to TRBD2 covers 8 bases. The V and J ends lost 0 bases and 9 bases, in that order; junction bases with no gene match: 13. The V gene's germline CDR1 is MNHEY and CDR2 SMNVEV (reference sequence). This CDR3 is built from 17 residues. The CDR3 is CASSLSGRVAGIGIQYF. The DNA for the CDR3 is TGTGCCAGCAGTTTATCCGGTAGGGTAGCGGGAATTGGCATTCAGTACTTC.

V is TRBV6-5 and J is TRBJ2-7, with D tentatively TRBD2 (6 bases). Trimming left V 4 bases short and J 6 bases short, with 13 bases between. The CDR3 totals 13 residues. Germline assignment: CDR1 MNHEY and CDR2 SVGAGI. Here the CDR3 reads CASSSLAAREQYF. The CDR3 bases are TGTGCCAGCAGTTCGTTAGCGGCACGCGAGCAGTACTTC.

This clone was seen only a few times. V and J are TRBV10-3 and TRBJ1-1; 8 bases match TRBD1. V was pared by 0 bases and J by 4 bases, with 7 bases of the junction left unmatched. The CDR3 extends over 16 amino acids. The V gene's germline CDR1 is ENHRY and CDR2 SYGVKD. CDR3 sequence (DNA): TGTGCCATCAGTGAGTCGGAACAGGGGGGTGGCACTGAAGCTTTCTTT. It translates to CAISESEQGGGTEAFF.

This clone showed up just a few times. The V gene is TRBV19, the J gene TRBJ1-6; D gene uncertain. CDR3 length: 14 residues. V dropped 2 bases and J dropped 4 bases, with 6 bases sitting between them. Per germline, CDR1 LNHDA and CDR2 SQIVND (reference sequence). CDR3 residues: CASSISQYNSPLHF. In nucleotides, the CDR3 is TGTGCCAGTAGTATAAGTCAGTATAATTCACCCCTCCACTTT.

With respect to this clone: At one boundary the junction diverges from the germline segment, which might be a read error. The J gene is TRBJ2-5, the V gene TRBV6-1; a weak D match, TRBD1 (5 bases). From germline, CDR1 is MNHNS and CDR2 SASEGT. CDR3 length: 12 amino acids. The CDR3 nucleotides read TGTGCAAGCTTAACAGGCGGAGAGAACCAGTACTTC. This translates into CASLTGGENQYF.

This clone showed up many times. The chain couples TRBV6-5 to TRBJ2-6, with D uncertain. Germline CDR1 and CDR2: MNHEY and SVGAGI. The ends were cut back, 6 bases at V and 4 bases at J, with 13 bases in the middle. This CDR3 is 15 amino acids long. CDR3 nucleotides: TGTGCCAGCAGGTCTACAGATACAGGGGCCAACGTCCTGACTTTC. This codes for CASRSTDTGANVLTF.

This clone was counted a few times. The genes are TRBV7-8 and TRBJ2-1, with 7 bases identical to TRBD2. The J segment lost 8 bases and the V segment lost 1 base, leaving 11 bases of the junction unmatched. Germline V CDR1 and CDR2: SGHVS, FQNEAQ. The CDR3 sequence is 16 residues long. Here the CDR3 reads CASSLGGGGPMYEQFF. The CDR3 region has the DNA TGTGCCAGCAGCTTAGGGGGGGGAGGGCCGATGTATGAGCAGTTCTTC.

This clone was recorded a few times. Other DNA sequences from this sample encode an identical CDR3 as well. This chain connects TRBV11-2 to TRBJ1-5; TRBD1 matches at 8 bases. CDR1 and CDR2 (germline): SGHAT, FQNNGV. Losses at the gene ends were 5 bases for V and 7 bases for J; bases not matched to a gene: 7. This CDR3 contains 14 residues. The CDR3, as DNA: TGTGCCAGCAGCAATACAGGGGGTGGCCAGCCCCAGCATTTT. This gives the protein CASSNTGGGQPQHF.